These 18 T cell receptor beta chains were all obtained from the same sample, sequenced in a study of blood T cell repertoires in COVID-19. Method: immunoSEQ multiplex PCR; TCRdb's copy keeps in-frame clones and lacks some. The repertoire holds about 220,000 clones, 70% to 90% seen once, with around 3% in the top ten. Sequencing used peripheral blood. Every receptor here comes from a man aged 45-65 years who had recovered from COVID-19.

The chain uses TRBV6-5 and TRBJ1-1; D is undetermined. From germline, CDR1 is MNHEY and CDR2 SVGAGI. Between the trimmed V and J ends, which lost 6 bases and 0 bases, there was a span of 8 bases. The CDR3 spans 13 residues. CDR3 region: CASRTEMNTEAFF. CDR3 DNA sequence: TGTGCCAGCAGGACTGAGATGAACACTGAAGCTTTCTTT.

The V call is TRBV27, the J call TRBJ2-1; D is perhaps TRBD1 (5 bases). This CDR3 is 13 amino acids long. The germline V and J ends were trimmed by 4 bases and 4 bases, with 8 bases remaining between them. In germline, CDR1 is MNHEY, CDR2 SMNVEV (reference sequence). The chain's CDR3 is CASSSRQYNEQFF. CDR3 nucleotide sequence: TGTGCCAGCAGTTCCCGACAGTACAATGAGCAGTTCTTC.

The chain uses TRBV2 and TRBJ1-3, with a tentative D call TRBD1 (5 bases). Between the trimmed V and J ends, which lost 7 bases and 2 bases, there was a span of 21 bases. The CDR3 consists of 17 residues. CDR1 is SNHLY and CDR2 is FYNNEI in the germline V gene. Here the CDR3 DNA reads TGTGCCAGCACCTGGGGTGGACAACCGACAGCTGGAAACACCATATATTTT. This codes for CASTWGGQPTAGNTIYF.

DNA for the CDR3: TGTGCCAGCAGCGGGACAGGCCCGAACGGGGCAGCTTTCTTT. Protein product: CASSGTGPNGAAFF. This sequence joins TRBV2 and TRBJ1-1, with 8 bases matching TRBD1. Germline trimming cut 6 bases from V and 10 bases from J; bases unmatched to any gene: 13. The CDR3 contains 14 residues. From germline, CDR1 is SNHLY and CDR2 FYNNEI.

The chain is built from TRBV28 and TRBJ1-5; D remains unclear. The ends were cut back, 5 bases at V and 3 bases at J, with 11 bases in the middle. The CDR3 consists of 14 residues. In germline, CDR1 is MDHEN, CDR2 SYDVKM. This chain's CDR3 is CASSPLQTNQPQHF. The DNA of the CDR3 is TGTGCCAGCAGTCCCTTACAGACCAATCAGCCCCAGCATTTT.

The chain joins TRBV28 to TRBJ1-1; D is ambiguous. Germline V gives CDR1 MDHEN, CDR2 SYDVKM. The V and J ends lost 6 bases and 7 bases respectively, with 12 bases between them. The CDR3 length is 12 residues. CDR3 residues: CASSLTEFEAFF. In DNA, the CDR3 is TGTGCCAGCAGCCTAACAGAGTTTGAAGCTTTCTTT.

The chain combines TRBV5-1 with TRBJ1-1, with D unclear. This CDR3 comprises 15 residues. Germline values: CDR1 SGHRS, CDR2 YFSETQ. V lost 0 bases to trimming and J lost 3 bases, with 12 bases between them. The DNA of the CDR3 is TGCGCCAGCAGCTTGGAGGGCGTCGGGGACACTGAAGCTTTCTTT. Protein product: CASSLEGVGDTEAFF.

The chain joins TRBV5-8 to TRBJ2-4; 7 bases line up with TRBD1. The CDR3 length is 14 residues. Germline lookup yields CDR1 SGHTS and CDR2 YDEGEE. J gave up 8 bases and V 4 bases, and 9 bases lay outside the gene matches. The CDR3 region is CASSLEGGADIQYF. CDR3 coding DNA: TGTGCCAGCAGCCTGGAAGGGGGCGCGGACATTCAGTACTTC.

The rearrangement uses TRBV19 and TRBJ2-1, with TRBD1 as a possible D gene (6 bases). There are 13 residues in the CDR3. CDR1 and CDR2 from the germline V gene are LNHDA and SQIVND (reference sequence). The V end lost 7 bases, the J end lost 5 bases, and 12 bases lay between the germline ends. The CDR3 spells CASTLTGNNEQFF. The CDR3 DNA is TGTGCCAGTACCCTAACAGGGAACAATGAGCAGTTCTTC.

The V and J genes are TRBV4-1 and TRBJ2-5; 8 nucleotides align to TRBD2. Looked up from germline, CDR1 is MGHRA and CDR2 is YSYEKL. The J segment lost 0 bases and the V segment lost 4 bases, leaving 16 bases of the junction unmatched. The CDR3 runs 19 residues. The DNA of the CDR3 is TGCGCCAGCAGCCGAGAAAGTTATCGGGAGGGAAGGTACCAAGAGACCCAGTACTTC. This sequence encodes CASSRESYREGRYQETQYF.

V gene TRBV27 combines with J gene TRBJ2-5; no clear D. Trimming left V 3 bases short and J 4 bases short, with 9 bases between. Germline V gene sequence: CDR1 MNHEY, CDR2 SMNVEV (reference sequence). The CDR3 is 13 residues long. The CDR3 region is CASSLRFLETQYF. Here the CDR3 DNA reads TGTGCCAGCAGTTTGCGTTTCTTAGAGACCCAGTACTTC.

This CDR3 is CARIDRVNTEAFF. CDR3 nucleotides: TGTGCCAGAATTGACAGAGTGAACACTGAAGCTTTCTTT. The chain recombines TRBV2 with TRBJ1-1, with D possibly TRBD1 on 5 matching bases. The CDR3 covers 13 residues. Germline CDR1 is SNHLY and CDR2 is FYNNEI. The V and J ends lost 9 bases and 0 bases respectively, with 11 bases between them.

This chain connects TRBV5-1 to TRBJ1-2; D is unclear. V shed 1 base and J shed 0 bases, with 22 bases lying between them. The CDR3 has 19 residues. Per germline, CDR1 SGHRS and CDR2 YFSETQ. The CDR3 loop is CASSLLFRQAVAPNYGYTF. CDR3 sequence (DNA): TGCGCCAGCAGCTTGTTGTTTCGGCAGGCCGTCGCACCTAACTATGGCTACACCTTC. The entire variable domain, with the rest obtained from reference TRBV5-1 and TRBJ1-2, is as follows: KAGVTQTPRYLIKTRGQQVTLSCSPISGHRSVSWYQQTPGQGLQFLFEYFSETQRNKGNFPGRFSGRQFSNSRSEMNVSTLELGDSALYLCASSLLFRQAVAPNYGYTFGSGTRLTVV.

This chain joins TRBV19 and TRBJ2-5; 7 bases match TRBD1. Germline CDR1 and CDR2: LNHDA and SQIVND (reference sequence). This CDR3 has 14 amino acids. With 5 bases clipped from V and 2 bases from J, the junction kept 5 bases outside the gene matches. CDR3 coding DNA: TGTGCCAGTAGTGGCGACAGGGATCAAGAGACCCAGTACTTC. Its protein is CASSGDRDQETQYF.

This chain uses TRBV7-9 with TRBJ2-1; D unresolved. V lost 2 bases and J lost 0, with 11 bases in between. Looked up from germline, CDR1 is SEHNR and CDR2 is FQNEAQ (reference sequence). The CDR3 loop spans 16 amino acids. CDR3 amino acids: CASSLLARSSYNEQFF. The CDR3 nucleotides read TGTGCCAGCAGCTTATTGGCTAGAAGCTCCTACAATGAGCAGTTCTTC. Filled out from reference TRBV7-9 and TRBJ2-1, the complete variable domain reads DTGVSQNPRHKITKRGQNVTFRCDPISEHNRLYWYRQTLGQGPEFLTYFQNEAQLEKSRLLSDRFSAERPKGSFSTLEIQRTEQGDSAMYLCASSLLARSSYNEQFFGPGTRLTVL.

This clone came up once. The chain is built from TRBV28 and TRBJ2-1, with 10 nucleotides matching TRBD2. This CDR3 contains 16 residues. The V gene's germline CDR1 is MDHEN and CDR2 SYDVKM. V shed 2 bases and J 8 bases; nucleotides not matched to a gene: 9. The CDR3 DNA reads as TGTGCCAGCAGTTTAGGTGGGGCTAGCGGGAGCCATGAGCAGTTCTTC. Translation: CASSLGGASGSHEQFF.

V is TRBV6-5 and J is TRBJ2-1; 11 bases match TRBD2. The length of the CDR3 is 13 residues. The germline V gene has CDR1 MNHEY and CDR2 SVGAGI. The CDR3 sequence is CAASGRKSNEQFF. CDR3 nucleotide sequence: TGTGCTGCTAGCGGGAGGAAAAGTAATGAGCAGTTCTTC.

This chain joins TRBV18 and TRBJ2-7, with 7 positions matching TRBD1. The J segment lost 4 bases and the V segment lost 5 bases, leaving 20 bases of the junction unmatched. Germline lookup yields CDR1 KGHSH and CDR2 LQKENI. The CDR3 extends over 18 amino acids. CDR3 residues: CASSAREGASRNFYEQYF. As DNA, the CDR3 is TGTGCCAGCTCAGCCCGAGAGGGGGCCTCTCGGAACTTTTACGAGCAGTACTTC.